These 12 T cell receptor beta chains originate from one sample sequenced in a study. TCRdb re-analysed the RT-PCR reads in MiXCR, keeping a single row per CDR3 protein. The table lists around 700,000 distinct CDR3 sequences, about 14% of them singletons. The specimen sequenced was memory CD4+ T cells from blood. The source of these receptors is a female donor in good health, serving as a healthy control.

This clonotype was counted many times. The chain recombines TRBV4-3 with TRBJ2-1; no clear D gene. This CDR3 is 15 amino acids long. The V gene lost 3 bases and the J gene lost 5 bases, with 14 bases spanning the gap. Per germline, CDR1 LGHNA and CDR2 YSLEER. CDR3 DNA: TGCGCCAGCAGCCAGCGGCTTGGTAGGGACAATGAGCAGTTCTTC. As protein: CASSQRLGRDNEQFF.

This clonotype turned up a few times. For the CDR3, the DNA is TGCAGTGCCGCTACAGGGTATGGCAATCAGCCCCAGCATTTT. Translated: CSAATGYGNQPQHF. The V call is TRBV20-1, the J call TRBJ1-5; D is possibly TRBD1 (6 bases). The CDR3 sequence is 14 residues long. Between the trimmed V and J ends, which lost 6 bases and 2 bases, there was a span of 14 bases. Germline CDR1 and CDR2: DFQATT and SNEGSKA (reference sequence).

In this sample, this clonotype turned up once. The chain has TRBV4-2 and TRBJ2-2, with 12 bases that match TRBD2. Germline trimming cut 0 bases from V and 4 bases from J; bases unmatched to any gene: 6. Germline V gene lookup returns CDR1 LGHNA and CDR2 YNFKEQ. CDR3 length: 18 residues. CDR3 protein: CASSQELLAGGGTGELFF. In nucleotides, the CDR3 is TGTGCCAGCAGCCAAGAGCTACTAGCGGGAGGAGGCACCGGGGAGCTGTTTTTT.

V usage is TRBV15 and J usage is TRBJ1-5, with 8 bases that match TRBD1. CDR3 length: 17 residues. Germline CDR1 and CDR2: LNHNV and YYDKDF (reference sequence). J gave up 2 bases and V 1 base, and 7 bases lay outside the gene matches. CDR3 residues: CATSRATDRAGNQPQHF. The CDR3 DNA reads as TGTGCCACCAGCAGAGCGACGGACAGGGCGGGCAATCAGCCCCAGCATTTT. The complete variable domain, with remaining parts taken from reference TRBV15 and TRBJ1-5, reads DAMVIQNPRYQVTQFGKPVTLSCSQTLNHNVMYWYQQKSSQAPKLLFHYYDKDFNNEADTPDNFQSRRPNTSFCFLDIRSPGLGDTAMYLCATSRATDRAGNQPQHFGDGTRLSIL.

CDR3 in amino acids: CASSWGGELFF. CDR3 bases: TGTGCCAGCAGTTGGGGCGGGGAGCTGTTTTTT. The chain recombines TRBV6-5 with TRBJ2-2; D remains unclear. The germline V gene encodes CDR1 MNHEY and CDR2 SVGAGI. V lost 4 bases and J lost 7, with 4 bases in between. The CDR3 is made up of 11 amino acids.

The chain combines TRBV20-1 with TRBJ1-4; TRBD1 is a possible D gene (6 bases). The germline V and J ends were trimmed by 2 bases and 5 bases, with 9 bases remaining between them. This CDR3 is built from 13 residues. Germline V gives CDR1 DFQATT, CDR2 SNEGSKA (reference sequence). The CDR3 bases are TGCAGTGCTAGAAGGACAGAAAATGAAAAACTGTTTTTT. Translation gives CSARRTENEKLFF.

This clonotype was observed many times. This chain uses TRBV6-5 with TRBJ1-4; maybe TRBD1 (5 bases). The CDR3 contains 16 residues. Germline V CDR1 and CDR2: MNHEY, SVGAGI. Trimming removed 2 bases from V and 2 bases from J, with 12 bases in between. DNA of the CDR3: TGTGCCAGCAGTTACAGCGGGGCGCAGACTAATGAAAAACTGTTTTTT. Translating gives CASSYSGAQTNEKLFF.

The chain joins TRBV3-1 to TRBJ1-1, with TRBD1 as a possible D gene (5 bases). CDR3 length equals 14 residues. Germline V gene data show CDR1 as LGHDT and CDR2 as YNNKEL (reference sequence). Trimming stripped 2 bases from V and 12 bases from J, with 19 bases between. CDR3 coding DNA: TGTGCCAGCAGCCAACTTTATCAGGGCTCGGGGTCTTTCTTT. Its protein is CASSQLYQGSGSFF.

The chain couples TRBV4-2 to TRBJ1-6; TRBD1 matches 7 bases. The CDR3 contains 15 residues. Germline V CDR1 and CDR2: LGHNA, YNFKEQ. The V segment lost 1 base and the J segment 6 bases; nucleotides outside the gene matches: 3. CDR3 sequence reads: CASSQGPGGNSPLHF. In DNA, the CDR3 is TGTGCCAGCAGCCAAGGGCCAGGGGGTAATTCACCCCTCCACTTT.

The genes are TRBV5-6 and TRBJ1-6, with 8 positions matching TRBD1. The V and J ends lost 0 bases and 7 bases, in that order; junction bases with no gene match: 3. The CDR3 consists of 15 residues. From germline, CDR1 is SGHDT and CDR2 YYEEEE. CDR3 in DNA: TGTGCCAGCAGCTTGGCCGACAGGGGCAATTCACCCCTCCACTTT. This gives the protein CASSLADRGNSPLHF.

The V and J genes are TRBV10-3 and TRBJ1-4; tentative D call: TRBD1 (6 bases). This CDR3 is built from 14 residues. V lost 6 bases and J 0 bases, leaving 8 bases between the germline ends. Germline V lookup: CDR1 ENHRY, CDR2 SYGVKD. The CDR3 here is CAISKGATNEKLFF. Written as DNA, the CDR3 is TGTGCCATCAGCAAGGGGGCAACTAATGAAAAACTGTTTTTT.

The CDR3 here is CASSFTFGGDTQYF. CDR3 in DNA: TGTGCCAGCAGCTTTACTTTCGGGGGGGATACGCAGTATTTT. This chain joins TRBV7-2 and TRBJ2-3, with 7 bases identical to TRBD2. Trimming at V came to 3 bases and at J to 6 bases, leaving 6 bases not matched to a gene. The V gene's germline CDR1 is SGHTA and CDR2 FQGNSA. This CDR3 comprises 14 residues. The whole variable domain, filled in from reference TRBV7-2 and TRBJ2-3, reads GAGVSQSPSNKVTEKGKDVELRCDPISGHTALYWYRQSLGQGLEFLIYFQGNSAPDKSGLPSDRFSAERTGGSVSTLTIQRTQQEDSAVYLCASSFTFGGDTQYFGPGTRLTVL.